This TCR beta chain was captured in a study of blood T cell repertoires in COVID-19. Overall study: T cells, B-cell-depleted T cells, or PBMCs provided the cDNA or gDNA that served as material.

Some clones are missing from TCRdb's copy, which holds only in-frame ones; the method was immunoSEQ multiplex PCR. The profile covers approximately 85,000 clones, with 70% to 90% appearing a single time and 22% taken by the ten largest. The CDR3 has 13 residues. Unmatched junction bases numbered 7, after V lost 8 bases and J lost 6 bases. Germline CDR1 LNHDA, CDR2 SQIVND (reference sequence). The chain is built from TRBV19 and TRBJ1-2, with TRBD1 identical over 9 bases. What was sequenced was peripheral blood. The sequence came from a woman over 75 in a cohort sampled during active or convalescent COVID-19. This chain's CDR3 is CASRGQGIHGYTF. DNA of the CDR3: TGTGCCAGTCGGGGACAGGGAATCCATGGCTACACCTTC.